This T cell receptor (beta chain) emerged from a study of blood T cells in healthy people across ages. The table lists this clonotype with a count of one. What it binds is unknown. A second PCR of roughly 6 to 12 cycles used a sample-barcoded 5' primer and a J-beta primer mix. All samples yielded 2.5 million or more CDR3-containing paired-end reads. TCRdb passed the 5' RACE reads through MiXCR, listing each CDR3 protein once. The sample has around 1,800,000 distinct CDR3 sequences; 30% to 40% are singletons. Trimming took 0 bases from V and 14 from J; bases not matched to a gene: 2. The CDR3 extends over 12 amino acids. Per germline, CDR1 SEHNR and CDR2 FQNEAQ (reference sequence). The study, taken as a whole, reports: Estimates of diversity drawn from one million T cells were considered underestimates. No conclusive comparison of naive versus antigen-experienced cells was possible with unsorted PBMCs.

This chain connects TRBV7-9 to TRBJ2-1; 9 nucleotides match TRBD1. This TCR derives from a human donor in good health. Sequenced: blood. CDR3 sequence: CASSLAGQGEFF. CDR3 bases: TGTGCCAGCAGCTTAGCGGGACAGGGTGAGTTCTTC.